What follows is one T cell receptor (beta chain) and its context. Its antigen is still unknown. Between the trimmed V and J ends, which lost 6 bases and 4 bases, there was a span of 21 bases. CDR3 length equals 16 residues. Germline loops: CDR1 MNHEY, CDR2 SMNVEV (reference sequence). This sample is drawn from a study of cytomegalovirus exposure and HLA in healthy donors. Findings of the study overall: The study recorded over 150 TCR beta chains that were cytomegalovirus-associated. Researchers reported in a later analysis that common viral pathogens appeared linked to several top clusters. 87-base-pair reads could not separate some V segments, including TRBV6-2 and TRBV6-3. Being productive about 87% or about 30% of the time was typical of most TCR beta V segments in an earlier analysis.

A multiplex PCR was run with 60 Vbeta primers and 13 Jbeta primers. Here immunoSEQ multiplex PCR was the method, and the copy in TCRdb shows in-frame clones only, minus some. The sample shows under 150,000 clones, 82% of them seen only once. The rearrangement links TRBV27 to TRBJ1-2; no clear D. This receptor was obtained from a male donor in good health and CMV-seronegative. Sequenced: PBMCs. In DNA, the CDR3 is TGTGCCAGCAGACTCACCCCCGGCGGGATCGGCTATGGCTACACCTTC. It encodes CASRLTPGGIGYGYTF.